This T cell receptor beta chain was sequenced in a study of chemoradiotherapy in HPV16-positive cancers. This CDR3 contains 16 residues. V lost 1 base to trimming and J lost 7 bases; unmatched junction nucleotides: 8. Germline CDR1 is SGHTA and CDR2 is FQGNSA. Findings of the study overall: Candidate HPV-specific clones and E7-related TCR motifs grew in tumor during treatment.

Notes on this clone: Its antigen is unidentified.

The data were produced by immunoSEQ multiplex PCR, yet TCRdb's version contains in-frame clones alone and is incomplete. The table lists some 12,000 clones, 85% to 90% of them singletons. This clonotype was sampled from a human donor with HPV-associated anogenital cancer. The sample consisted of blood, taken from a patient who underwent chemoradiotherapy. V and J are TRBV7-2 and TRBJ2-4; TRBD2 matches at 9 bases. The CDR3 DNA sequence: TGTGCCAGCAGCTTAGGAAGTAGCGGGGGCACGAACATTCAGTACTTC. It yields the protein CASSLGSSGGTNIQYF.